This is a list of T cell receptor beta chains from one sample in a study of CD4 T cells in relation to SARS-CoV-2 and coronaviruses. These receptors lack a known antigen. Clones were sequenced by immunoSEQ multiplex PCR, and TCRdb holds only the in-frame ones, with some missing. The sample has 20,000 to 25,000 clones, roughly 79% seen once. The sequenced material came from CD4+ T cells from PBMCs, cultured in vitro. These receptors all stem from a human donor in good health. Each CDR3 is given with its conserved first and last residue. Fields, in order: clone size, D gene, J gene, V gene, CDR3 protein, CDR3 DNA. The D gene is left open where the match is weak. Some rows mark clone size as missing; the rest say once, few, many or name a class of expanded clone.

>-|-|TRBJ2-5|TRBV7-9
CASIFRETQYF
TGTGCCAGCATCTTTAGGGAGACCCAGTACTTC
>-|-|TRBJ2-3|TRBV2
CASSETDYTDTQYF
TGTGCCAGCAGTGAAACCGACTACACAGATACGCAGTATTTT
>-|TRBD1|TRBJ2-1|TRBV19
CASSWGTGAYNEQFF
TGTGCCAGTAGTTGGGGGACAGGGGCCTACAATGAGCAGTTCTTC
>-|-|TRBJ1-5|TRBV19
CASTVNQKAYQPQHF
TGTGCCAGTACCGTAAATCAAAAAGCCTATCAGCCCCAGCATTTT
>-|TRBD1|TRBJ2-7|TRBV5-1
CASSAATGGGWYEQYF
TGCGCCAGCAGCGCAGCGACAGGGGGCGGATGGTACGAGCAGTACTTC
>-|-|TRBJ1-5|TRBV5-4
CASSTDSDQPQHF
TGTGCCAGCAGCACGGACAGCGATCAGCCCCAGCATTTT
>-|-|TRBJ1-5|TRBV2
CASSEFQPQHF
TGTGCCAGCAGTGAGTTTCAGCCCCAGCATTTT
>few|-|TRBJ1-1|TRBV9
CASSVVGGEAFF
TGTGCCAGCAGCGTAGTAGGCGGAGAAGCTTTCTTT
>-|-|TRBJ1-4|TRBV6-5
CASRGRSGEKLFF
TGTGCCAGCCGGGGGAGATCGGGTGAAAAACTGTTTTTT
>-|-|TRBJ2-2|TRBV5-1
CASSLGDLRAGELFF
TGCGCCAGCAGCTTAGGGGACCTCAGGGCCGGGGAGCTGTTTTTT
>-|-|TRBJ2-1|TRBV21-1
CASSVHINEQFF
TGTGCCAGCAGCGTTCACATCAATGAGCAGTTCTTC
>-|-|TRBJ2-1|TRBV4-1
CASSRAPSYNEQFF
TGCGCCAGCAGTCGGGCACCGTCCTACAATGAGCAGTTCTTC
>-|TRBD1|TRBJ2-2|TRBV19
CASRQGRGTGELFF
TGTGCCAGTCGACAGGGGAGAGGCACCGGGGAGCTGTTTTTT
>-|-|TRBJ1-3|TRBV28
CASSFMGLGTRSGNTIYF
TGTGCCAGCAGTTTTATGGGTCTCGGGACAAGGAGTGGAAACACCATATATTTT
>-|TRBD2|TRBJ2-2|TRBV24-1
CATSNNPGLAGGPRTGELFF
TGTGCCACCAGCAATAATCCGGGACTAGCGGGAGGGCCCCGCACCGGGGAGCTGTTTTTT
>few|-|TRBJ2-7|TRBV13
CASSSQGHEQYF
TGTGCCAGCAGCTCCCAGGGCCACGAGCAGTACTTC
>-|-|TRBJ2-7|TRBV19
CASRDTGSSYEQYF
TGTGCCAGTAGAGATACAGGTAGCTCCTACGAGCAGTACTTC
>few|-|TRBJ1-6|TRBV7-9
CASSDGAGGSSYNSPLHF
TGTGCCAGCTCGGACGGTGCGGGCGGAAGCTCCTATAATTCACCCCTCCACTTT
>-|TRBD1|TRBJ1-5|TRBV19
CASNPGQDGQPQHF
TGTGCCAGTAACCCGGGACAGGACGGTCAGCCCCAGCATTTT
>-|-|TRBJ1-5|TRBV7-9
CASSLVGNQPQHF
TGTGCCAGCAGCTTAGTCGGCAATCAGCCCCAGCATTTT
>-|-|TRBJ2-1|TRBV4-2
CASSQEEGPNNEQFF
TGTGCCAGCAGCCAAGAAGAGGGGCCAAACAATGAGCAGTTCTTC
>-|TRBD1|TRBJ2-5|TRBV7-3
CASSLLDREYQETQYF
TGTGCCAGCAGCTTGTTAGACAGGGAGTACCAAGAGACCCAGTACTTC
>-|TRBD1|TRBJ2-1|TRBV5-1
CASSRVYRGKHNEQFF
TGCGCCAGCAGCCGGGTCTACAGGGGCAAACACAATGAGCAGTTCTTC
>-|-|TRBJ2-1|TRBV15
CATSSLDPGYNEQFF
TGTGCCACCAGCTCCCTCGACCCCGGGTACAATGAGCAGTTCTTC
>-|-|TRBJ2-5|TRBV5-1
CASSSNTVPQYF
TGCGCCAGCAGCTCGAACACGGTTCCCCAGTACTTC
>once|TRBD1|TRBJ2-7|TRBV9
CASSLRTGESHEQYF
TGTGCCAGCAGCCTTCGGACAGGGGAGAGCCACGAGCAGTACTTC
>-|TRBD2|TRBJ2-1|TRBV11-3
CASSLTSGSSQFF
TGTGCCAGCAGCTTGACTAGCGGGAGTAGCCAGTTCTTC
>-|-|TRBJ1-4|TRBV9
CASSPTLAGGGEKLFF
TGTGCCAGCAGCCCAACCTTAGCGGGGGGCGGTGAAAAACTGTTTTTT
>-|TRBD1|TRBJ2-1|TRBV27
CASSPEGQYNNEQFF
TGTGCCAGCAGTCCCGAGGGACAGTACAACAATGAGCAGTTCTTC
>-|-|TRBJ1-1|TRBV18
CASSPPGATGTEAFF
TGTGCCAGCTCACCACCGGGGGCTACGGGCACTGAAGCTTTCTTT
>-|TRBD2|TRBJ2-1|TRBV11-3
CASSSRSGGSNEQFF
TGTGCCAGCAGCTCCCGTAGCGGGGGGAGCAATGAGCAGTTCTTC
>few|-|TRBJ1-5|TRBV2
CASSEGILQPQHF
TGTGCCAGCAGTGAGGGCATACTTCAGCCCCAGCATTTT
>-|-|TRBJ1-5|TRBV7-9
CASSLLEGNNQPQHF
TGTGCCAGCAGTCTTCTGGAGGGGAACAATCAGCCCCAGCATTTT
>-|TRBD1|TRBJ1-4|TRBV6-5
CASSSEGASNEKLFF
TGTGCCAGCAGTTCCGAGGGGGCTTCTAATGAAAAACTGTTTTTT
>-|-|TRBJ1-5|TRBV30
CAWSGGDNQPQHF
TGTGCCTGGAGTGGGGGGGACAATCAGCCCCAGCATTTT
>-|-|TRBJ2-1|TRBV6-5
CASSPGRRLGEQFF
TGTGCCAGCAGTCCGGGACGCCGACTCGGGGAGCAGTTCTTC
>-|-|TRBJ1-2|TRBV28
CASSISTPGSGYTF
TGTGCCAGCAGTATTAGTACTCCAGGGAGTGGCTACACCTTC
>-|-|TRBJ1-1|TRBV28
CASRKWDNTEAFF
TGTGCCAGCCGAAAATGGGATAACACTGAAGCTTTCTTT
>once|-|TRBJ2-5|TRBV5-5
CASSFPGEETQYF
TGTGCCAGCAGCTTCCCGGGGGAAGAGACCCAGTACTTC